Described below is a single T cell receptor (beta chain) sequence and its context. Its antigen is currently unknown. The sample comes from a study of blood T cell dynamics during melanoma immunotherapy. Study outcomes and limitations: Disease-control patients' PBMC repertoires became either more clonal or more diverse at W3.

Time point: week 3, after first cycle of checkpoint inhibitor. The table came from immunoSEQ multiplex PCR; TCRdb's copy has only in-frame clones and leaves some out. Of approximately 17,000 clones listed, nearly 90% were seen once; the top ten hold roughly 7.2%. Germline V gives CDR1 SGHDN, CDR2 FVKESK. Trimming took off 5 bases at V and 3 bases at J, with 16 bases between the two ends. This CDR3 is built from 15 residues. The sequence was obtained from a human donor with melanoma. The V and J genes are TRBV14 and TRBJ2-5, with D possibly TRBD2 on 6 matching bases. The sample was blood, taken from a patient treated with checkpoint blockade. CDR3 coding DNA: TGTGCCAGCAGCGCTTGGACGGGAGTCGAAGAGACCCAGTACTTC. Encoded protein: CASSAWTGVEETQYF.